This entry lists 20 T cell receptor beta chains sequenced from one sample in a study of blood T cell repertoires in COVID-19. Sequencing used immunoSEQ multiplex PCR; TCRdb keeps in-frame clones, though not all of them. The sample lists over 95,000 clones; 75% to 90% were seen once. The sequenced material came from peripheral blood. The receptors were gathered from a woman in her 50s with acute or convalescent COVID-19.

The CDR3, as DNA: TGTGCCAGCAGCCCGCGGGACAGCTACTACGAGCAGTACTTC. As protein: CASSPRDSYYEQYF. The chain employs TRBV9 and TRBJ2-7; a possible D gene is TRBD1 (7 bases). CDR1 and CDR2 (germline): SGDLS, YYNGEE. Trimming took 4 bases from V and 3 from J, leaving 14 bases between them. CDR3 length: 14 residues.

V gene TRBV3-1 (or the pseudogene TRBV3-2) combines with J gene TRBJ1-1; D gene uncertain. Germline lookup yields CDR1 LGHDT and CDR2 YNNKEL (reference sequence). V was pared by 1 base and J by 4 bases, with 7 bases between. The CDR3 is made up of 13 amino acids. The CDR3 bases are TGTGCCAGCAGCCAAGGGTGGGCCACTGAAGCTTTCTTT. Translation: CASSQGWATEAFF.

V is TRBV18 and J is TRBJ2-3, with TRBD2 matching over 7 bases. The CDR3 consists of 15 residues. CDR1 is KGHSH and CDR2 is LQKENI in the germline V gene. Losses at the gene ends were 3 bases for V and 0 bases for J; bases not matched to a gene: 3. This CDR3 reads CASSPPGGSTDTQYF. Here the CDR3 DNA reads TGTGCCAGCTCACCTCCCGGGGGGAGCACAGATACGCAGTATTTT.

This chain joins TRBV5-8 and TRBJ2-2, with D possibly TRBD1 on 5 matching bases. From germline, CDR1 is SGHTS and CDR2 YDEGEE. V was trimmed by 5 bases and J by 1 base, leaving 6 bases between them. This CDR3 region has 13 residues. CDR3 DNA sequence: TGTGCCAGCAGAACAGGGAACACCGGGGAGCTGTTTTTT. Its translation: CASRTGNTGELFF.

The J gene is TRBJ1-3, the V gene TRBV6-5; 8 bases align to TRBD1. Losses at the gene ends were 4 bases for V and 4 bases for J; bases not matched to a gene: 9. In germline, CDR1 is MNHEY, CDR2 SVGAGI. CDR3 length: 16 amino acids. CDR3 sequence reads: CASSFYQGARGNTIYF. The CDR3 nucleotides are TGTGCCAGCAGTTTCTATCAGGGGGCCCGGGGAAACACCATATATTTT.

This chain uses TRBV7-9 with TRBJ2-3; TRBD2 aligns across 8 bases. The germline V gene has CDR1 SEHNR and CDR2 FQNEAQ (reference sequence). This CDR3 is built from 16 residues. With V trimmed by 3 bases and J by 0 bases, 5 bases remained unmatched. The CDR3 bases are TGTGCCAGCAGCTTTCAATGGACTAGCAGCACAGATACGCAGTATTTT. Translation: CASSFQWTSSTDTQYF. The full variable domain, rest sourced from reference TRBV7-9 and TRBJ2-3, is DTGVSQNPRHKITKRGQNVTFRCDPISEHNRLYWYRQTLGQGPEFLTYFQNEAQLEKSRLLSDRFSAERPKGSFSTLEIQRTEQGDSAMYLCASSFQWTSSTDTQYFGPGTRLTVL.

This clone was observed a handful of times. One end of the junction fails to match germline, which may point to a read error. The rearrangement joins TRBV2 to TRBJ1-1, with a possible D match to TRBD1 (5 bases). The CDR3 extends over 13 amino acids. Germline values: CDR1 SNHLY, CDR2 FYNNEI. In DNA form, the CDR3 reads TGTGCCAGCAGTGATGGGGGGAACGCTGAAGCTTTCTTT. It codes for CASSDGGNAEAFF.

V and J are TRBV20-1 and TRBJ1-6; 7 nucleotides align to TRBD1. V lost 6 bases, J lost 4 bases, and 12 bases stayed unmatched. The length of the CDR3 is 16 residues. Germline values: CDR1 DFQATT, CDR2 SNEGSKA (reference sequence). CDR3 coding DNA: TGCAGTGCGAGTCCGGGACAGCGAGAATATAATTCACCCCTCCACTTT. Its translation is CSASPGQREYNSPLHF.

The CDR3 sequence is CASSLATGVEQYF. The CDR3, as DNA: TGTGCCAGCAGCTTAGCAACGGGGGTCGAGCAGTACTTC. The chain combines TRBV7-9 with TRBJ2-7, with a tentative D call TRBD2 (6 bases). Trimming cost V 0 bases and J 6 bases, with 9 bases left between them. The CDR3 totals 13 residues. CDR1 and CDR2 (germline): SEHNR, FQNEAQ (reference sequence).

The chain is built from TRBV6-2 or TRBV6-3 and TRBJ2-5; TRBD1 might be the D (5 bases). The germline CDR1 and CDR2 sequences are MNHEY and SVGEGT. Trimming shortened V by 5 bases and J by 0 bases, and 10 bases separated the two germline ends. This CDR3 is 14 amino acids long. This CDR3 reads CASSTGADQETQYF. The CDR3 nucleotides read TGTGCCAGCAGTACTGGGGCCGACCAAGAGACCCAGTACTTC.

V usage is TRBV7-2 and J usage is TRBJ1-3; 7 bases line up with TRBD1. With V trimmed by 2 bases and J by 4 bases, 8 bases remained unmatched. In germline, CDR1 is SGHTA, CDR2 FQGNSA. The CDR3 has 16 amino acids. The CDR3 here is CASSLSTGAGGNTIYF. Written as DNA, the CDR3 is TGTGCCAGCAGCTTATCAACAGGGGCGGGGGGAAACACCATATATTTT.

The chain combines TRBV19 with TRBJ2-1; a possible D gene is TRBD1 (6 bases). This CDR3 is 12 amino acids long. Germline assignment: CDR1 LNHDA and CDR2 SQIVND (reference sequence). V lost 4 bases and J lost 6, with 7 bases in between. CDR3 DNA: TGTGCCAGTAGTAGGACAGTCAATGAGCAGTTCTTC. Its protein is CASSRTVNEQFF. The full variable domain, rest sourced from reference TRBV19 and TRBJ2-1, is DGGITQSPKYLFRKEGQNVTLSCEQNLNHDAMYWYRQDPGQGLRLIYYSQIVNDFQKGDIAEGYSVSREKKESFPLTVTSAQKNPTAFYLCASSRTVNEQFFGPGTRLTVL.

The CDR3 reads CASSQARGLRSTDTQYF. The CDR3 region has the DNA TGTGCCAGCAGCCAAGCTCGAGGCTTAAGGAGCACAGATACGCAGTATTTT. The V call is TRBV3-1 (or the pseudogene TRBV3-2), the J call TRBJ2-3; D remains unclear. Germline values: CDR1 LGHDT, CDR2 YNNKEL (reference sequence). This CDR3 is built from 17 residues. With 1 base removed from V and 0 bases from J, the gap between germline ends came to 14 bases.

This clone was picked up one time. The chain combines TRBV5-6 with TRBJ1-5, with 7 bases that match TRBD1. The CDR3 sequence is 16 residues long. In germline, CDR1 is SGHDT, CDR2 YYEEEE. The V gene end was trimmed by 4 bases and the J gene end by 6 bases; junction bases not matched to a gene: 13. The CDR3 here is CASSNWGAGGVQPQHF. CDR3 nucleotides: TGTGCCAGCAGCAATTGGGGCGCAGGGGGTGTTCAGCCCCAGCATTTT.

The CDR3 DNA follows: TGTGCCAGCAGCTTCAGGGGTTCCCATAATTCACCCCTCCACTTT. Its translation is CASSFRGSHNSPLHF. The chain couples TRBV7-2 to TRBJ1-6; possible D gene TRBD1, 6 bases. This CDR3 has 15 amino acids. V was trimmed by 3 bases and J by 5 bases, leaving 11 bases between them. Germline lookup yields CDR1 SGHTA and CDR2 FQGNSA.

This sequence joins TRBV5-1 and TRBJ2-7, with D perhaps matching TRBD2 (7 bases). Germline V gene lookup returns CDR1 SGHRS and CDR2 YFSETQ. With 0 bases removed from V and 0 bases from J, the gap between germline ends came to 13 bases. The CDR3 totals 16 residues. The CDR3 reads CASSLDGGASSYEQYF. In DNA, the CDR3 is TGCGCCAGCAGCTTGGATGGGGGGGCGAGCTCCTACGAGCAGTACTTC.

CDR3 in amino acids: CASSASSGNTIYF. CDR3 DNA sequence: TGCGCCAGCAGCGCGAGCTCTGGAAACACCATATATTTT. The V call is TRBV5-1, the J call TRBJ1-3; D not certain. V was pared by 4 bases and J by 0 bases, with 5 bases between. CDR1 is SGHRS and CDR2 is YFSETQ in the germline V gene. The CDR3 consists of 13 residues.

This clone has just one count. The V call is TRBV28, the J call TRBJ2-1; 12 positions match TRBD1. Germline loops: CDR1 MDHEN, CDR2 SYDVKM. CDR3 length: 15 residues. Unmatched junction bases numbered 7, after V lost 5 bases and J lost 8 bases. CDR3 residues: CASSIPGTGGYEQFF. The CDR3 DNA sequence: TGTGCCAGCAGTATCCCCGGGACAGGGGGCTATGAGCAGTTCTTC. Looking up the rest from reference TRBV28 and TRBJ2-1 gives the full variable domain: DVKVTQSSRYLVKRTGEKVFLECVQDMDHENMFWYRQDPGLGLRLIYFSYDVKMKEKGDIPEGYSVSREKKERFSLILESASTNQTSMYLCASSIPGTGGYEQFFGPGTRLTVL.

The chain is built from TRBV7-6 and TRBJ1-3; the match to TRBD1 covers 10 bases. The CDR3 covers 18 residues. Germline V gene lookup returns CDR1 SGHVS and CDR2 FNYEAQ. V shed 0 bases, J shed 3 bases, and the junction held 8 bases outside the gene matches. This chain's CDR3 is CASSLAPRQGAVGNTIYF. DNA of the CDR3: TGTGCCAGCAGCTTAGCACCTAGACAGGGGGCGGTTGGAAACACCATATATTTT. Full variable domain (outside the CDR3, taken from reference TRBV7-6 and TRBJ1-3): GAGVSQSPRYKVTKRGQDVALRCDPISGHVSLYWYRQALGQGPEFLTYFNYEAQQDKSGLPNDRFSAERPEGSISTLTIQRTEQRDSAMYRCASSLAPRQGAVGNTIYFGEGSWLTVV.

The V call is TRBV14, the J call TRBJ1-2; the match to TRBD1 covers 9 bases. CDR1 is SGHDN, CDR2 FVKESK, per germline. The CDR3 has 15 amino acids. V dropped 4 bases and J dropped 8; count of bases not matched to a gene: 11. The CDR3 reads CASSPTSTGGDGYTF. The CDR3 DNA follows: TGTGCCAGCAGCCCCACCTCGACAGGGGGAGACGGCTACACCTTC.